This T cell receptor beta chain was recorded in a study of cytomegalovirus exposure and HLA in healthy donors. Whole-study context: The same platform was used for the 130 or so validation repertoires as for the 650 to 700 first-cohort repertoires, as reported in a later analysis.

CDR1 SGHRS and CDR2 YFSETQ come from the germline V gene. The CDR3 is 14 residues long. Trimming removed 4 bases from V and 0 bases from J, with 7 bases in between. About this clone: Its specificity is unknown.

Repertoires were generated with immunoSEQ multiplex PCR, while TCRdb's copy carries only in-frame clones and drops some. The data show some 350,000 clones, with about 90% seen just once and approximately 1.1% held by the top ten. Findings and caveats of the study: In vitro data verified a few CMV-associated chains as specific for CMV antigens. Rare sequences made up most TCRs, while some public TCRs were found in many donors.

The donors were members of the roughly 120-subject validation cohort (separate from the approximately 650-subject first cohort). The sequenced sample was PBMCs. The genes are TRBV5-1 and TRBJ1-4, with D uncertain. This sequence originates from a woman in her 30s in good health and CMV-seropositive. CDR3 residues: CASSLRPTNEKLFF. The CDR3 DNA sequence: TGCGCCAGCAGCCTCCGGCCAACTAATGAAAAACTGTTTTTT.